Listed here is a single T cell receptor (beta chain). These data are taken from a study of blood T cell repertoires in COVID-19. Study-wide context: Acute-phase and convalescent COVID-19 samples originated in the United States, Italy and Spain.

Here immunoSEQ multiplex PCR was the method, and the copy in TCRdb shows in-frame clones only, minus some. The table lists 200,000 to 300,000 clones, about 91% of them singletons, with 0.95% to 1.5% in the top ten. This receptor was identified in a woman in her thirties or forties with acute COVID-19. Sequences were obtained from PBMCs or T cells enriched from blood (not recorded which).

The CDR3 nucleotides are TGTGCCAGCAGCGTAGAAGGGACATTTGAGACCCAGTACTTC. Translating gives CASSVEGTFETQYF. The chain combines TRBV9 with TRBJ2-5; a possible D gene is TRBD1 (6 bases). V was cut by 0 bases and J by 5 bases, with 11 bases left in between. The CDR3 sequence is 14 residues long. The germline CDR1 and CDR2 sequences are SGDLS and YYNGEE.